The 23 T cell receptor beta chains listed next were all sequenced from one sample in a study of blood T cell repertoires in COVID-19. Sequenced by immunoSEQ multiplex PCR; TCRdb stores in-frame clones only, minus some. The data contain 350,000 to 450,000 clones, around 86% of them seen just once; the ten biggest clones take up about 5.4%. The sample taken for sequencing was PBMCs or T cells enriched from blood (not recorded which). These receptors all come from a woman between 50 and 59 years old who had recovered from COVID-19.

This clone has only a few counts. The chain has TRBV10-3 and TRBJ2-2, with 8 positions matching TRBD1. This CDR3 has 15 residues. V was clipped by 2 bases and J by 4 bases; unmatched bases: 3. CDR1 ENHRY and CDR2 SYGVKD come from the germline V gene. The chain's CDR3 is CAISEDRGFTGELFF. CDR3 nucleotide sequence: TGTGCCATCAGTGAGGACAGGGGCTTCACCGGGGAGCTGTTTTTT.

V usage is TRBV4-3 and J usage is TRBJ1-4, with D unresolved. CDR3 length equals 16 residues. CDR1 is LGHNA, CDR2 YSLEER, per germline. The V end lost 0 bases, the J end lost 3 bases, and 11 bases lay between the germline ends. CDR3 region: CASSQDLGASNEKLFF. Written as DNA, the CDR3 is TGCGCCAGCAGCCAAGATTTGGGCGCATCTAATGAAAAACTGTTTTTT.

V is TRBV5-1 and J is TRBJ1-6; 9 nucleotides match TRBD1. The V gene's germline CDR1 is SGHRS and CDR2 YFSETQ. V shed 0 bases and J 9 bases; nucleotides not matched to a gene: 4. The CDR3 length is 15 residues. CDR3 in amino acids: CASSLATGGVSPLHF. The CDR3 DNA follows: TGCGCCAGCAGCTTGGCCACAGGGGGCGTTTCACCCCTCCACTTT.

The V gene is TRBV5-6, the J gene TRBJ1-2; possible D gene TRBD1, 5 bases. Germline CDR1 is SGHDT and CDR2 is YYEEEE. The CDR3 contains 16 residues. V shed 4 bases and J shed 0 bases, with 16 bases lying between them. DNA of the CDR3: TGTGCCAGCAGCCCGAGAACGACAGTAGCTAACTATGGCTACACCTTC. Translation: CASSPRTTVANYGYTF.

J is TRBJ1-1 and V is TRBV5-1; D is possibly TRBD1 (6 bases). Germline CDR1 SGHRS, CDR2 YFSETQ. CDR3 size: 14 residues. Trimming cost V 0 bases and J 6 bases, with 12 bases left between them. CDR3 sequence reads: CASSLAGDQAEAFF. The CDR3 region has the DNA TGCGCCAGCAGCTTGGCAGGGGATCAGGCTGAAGCTTTCTTT.

The chain uses TRBV24-1 and TRBJ2-1; 8 positions agree with TRBD2. Germline values: CDR1 KGHDR, CDR2 SFDVKD. V was clipped by 1 base and J by 9 bases; unmatched bases: 13. CDR3 length: 17 amino acids. This CDR3 is CATSDLGSAGGSGEQFF. Here the CDR3 DNA reads TGTGCCACCAGTGATTTAGGATCGGCGGGAGGTTCGGGTGAGCAGTTCTTC.

The chain is built from TRBV5-1 and TRBJ2-1; maybe TRBD1 (8 bases). Trimming removed 4 bases at V and 5 bases at J, with 25 bases between. Germline V gene sequence: CDR1 SGHRS, CDR2 YFSETQ. The CDR3 length is 18 residues. In DNA form, the CDR3 reads TGCGCCAGCAGCGGGAGGGACAGGAGCTGGCCTAAAAACAATGAGCAGTTCTTC. Protein product: CASSGRDRSWPKNNEQFF.

The table lists this clone with a count of one. CDR3 sequence: CASSQELGQPQHF. The CDR3 DNA is TGTGCCAGCAGCCAAGAGCTCGGGCAGCCCCAGCATTTT. The rearrangement uses TRBV3-1 (or the pseudogene TRBV3-2) and TRBJ1-5; D gene uncertain. V lost 0 bases and J lost 7, with 7 bases in between. Germline V gene data show CDR1 as LGHDT and CDR2 as YNNKEL (reference sequence). This CDR3 region has 13 residues.

This clone occurred a few times. This chain connects TRBV18 to TRBJ1-1; D may be TRBD1 (5 bases). Germline V gives CDR1 KGHSH, CDR2 LQKENI. V lost 2 bases and J 0 bases, leaving 10 bases between the germline ends. There are 15 residues in the CDR3. DNA for the CDR3: TGTGCCAGCTCACCAGCCCGGACACTGAACACTGAAGCTTTCTTT. Protein product: CASSPARTLNTEAFF.

This clone was seen a handful of times. The V call is TRBV4-2, the J call TRBJ1-2, with a tentative D call TRBD1 (6 bases). Germline V CDR1 and CDR2: LGHNA, YNFKEQ. Trimming removed 1 base at V and 7 bases at J, with 19 bases between. The CDR3 has 16 residues. The CDR3: CASSQVGRGDLSGYTF. The CDR3 bases are TGTGCCAGCAGCCAAGTCGGCAGGGGAGATCTCTCTGGCTACACCTTC.

V and J are TRBV7-2 and TRBJ2-5; 11 bases fit TRBD2. Germline V gene data show CDR1 as SGHTA and CDR2 as FQGNSA. V trimming: 5 bases; J trimming: 3 bases; junction bases outside the gene matches: 2. The length of the CDR3 is 14 residues. This chain's CDR3 is CASSQGLAEETQYF. CDR3 nucleotide sequence: TGTGCCAGCAGCCAGGGACTAGCGGAAGAGACCCAGTACTTC.

The V call is TRBV5-1, the J call TRBJ2-5, with TRBD1 matching over 8 bases. The CDR3 covers 13 residues. The germline V gene has CDR1 SGHRS and CDR2 YFSETQ. The ends lost 6 bases at V and 0 bases at J; junction bases unmatched: 1. The CDR3 DNA sequence: TGCGCCAGCAAGACAGGGGACCAAGAGACCCAGTACTTC. Translated: CASKTGDQETQYF.

There are a few counts of this clone. The V gene is TRBV30, the J gene TRBJ1-1; 7 bases agree with TRBD1. This CDR3 has 16 amino acids. Trimming took 4 bases from V and 0 from J; bases not matched to a gene: 11. CDR1 is GTSNPN, CDR2 SVGIG, per germline (reference sequence). The CDR3 DNA reads TGTGCCTGGATGGCCGGGACAGTCAACATGAACACTGAAGCTTTCTTT. Protein sequence: CAWMAGTVNMNTEAFF.

This chain connects TRBV3-1 (or the pseudogene TRBV3-2) to TRBJ1-2, with 9 positions matching TRBD1. This CDR3 spans 14 amino acids. In germline, CDR1 is LGHDT, CDR2 YNNKEL (reference sequence). With 1 base clipped from V and 8 bases from J, the junction kept 5 bases outside the gene matches. CDR3: CASSQVTGGNGYTF. In DNA, the CDR3 is TGTGCCAGCAGCCAAGTTACAGGGGGCAACGGCTACACCTTC.

Of note for this clone: At one of its ends the junction is not consistent with the germline gene, which may arise from a read error. V usage is TRBV6-5 and J usage is TRBJ1-6, with a tentative D call TRBD1 (5 bases). Germline assignment: CDR1 MNHEY and CDR2 SVGAGI. The CDR3 length is 14 residues. DNA for the CDR3: TGTGCCAGCAGGGACCCCAGCCAGGGACTGGCTACCAGTTTT. It is translated as CASRDPSQGLATSF.

The chain links TRBV18 to TRBJ1-1; D ambiguous. The CDR3 runs to 14 residues. Per the germline V gene, CDR1 is KGHSH and CDR2 is LQKENI. Trimming cost V 3 bases and J 10 bases, with 18 bases left between them. The CDR3 bases are TGTGCCAGCTCACCCCTTCCTGGAGATCAACGAGCTTTCTTT. Translated: CASSPLPGDQRAFF.

This sequence joins TRBV13 and TRBJ1-2; 7 nucleotides line up with TRBD1. The CDR3 contains 14 residues. The V and J ends lost 10 bases and 4 bases, in that order; junction bases with no gene match: 12. Looked up from germline, CDR1 is PRHDT and CDR2 is FYEKMQ (reference sequence). The CDR3 reads CATNRQGRSYGYTF. CDR3 coding DNA: TGTGCCACCAATAGACAGGGACGAAGCTATGGCTACACCTTC. The full variable domain, in which reference TRBV13 and TRBJ1-2 provide the parts outside the CDR3, is AAGVIQSPRHLIKEKRETATLKCYPIPRHDTVYWYQQGPGQDPQFLISFYEKMQSDKGSIPDRFSAQQFSDYHSELNMSSLELGDSALYFCATNRQGRSYGYTFGSGTRLTVV.

This clone was seen just once. This chain joins TRBV3-1 (or the pseudogene TRBV3-2) and TRBJ2-7; 10 positions match TRBD2. CDR1 and CDR2 (germline): LGHDT, YNNKEL (reference sequence). J lost 7 bases, V lost 1 base, and 4 bases had no gene match. This CDR3 is 14 amino acids long. CDR3: CASSQGTSGTEQYF. For the CDR3, the DNA is TGTGCCAGCAGCCAAGGTACTAGCGGGACGGAGCAGTACTTC.

V gene TRBV7-2 combines with J gene TRBJ2-3; TRBD1 aligns across 10 bases. With V trimmed by 3 bases and J by 0 bases, 9 bases remained unmatched. The V gene's germline CDR1 is SGHTA and CDR2 FQGNSA. The CDR3 has 18 residues. The CDR3 nucleotides read TGTGCCAGCAGCTTTGCCCTTTTGGGACAGGGGAGCACAGATACGCAGTATTTT. Translating it yields CASSFALLGQGSTDTQYF.

The rearrangement uses TRBV5-4 and TRBJ2-5, with D perhaps TRBD1 (6 bases). This CDR3 is built from 16 residues. The germline V gene encodes CDR1 SGHNT and CDR2 YYREEE (reference sequence). Trimming pared 1 base from V and 6 bases from J, leaving 19 bases between. Here the CDR3 DNA reads TGTGCCAGCAGCTTGAAAGAACAGGGACCTCGAAAGACCCAGTACTTC. Translation gives CASSLKEQGPRKTQYF.

The table lists this clone with a count of one. V and J are TRBV11-3 and TRBJ1-1; maybe TRBD1 (5 bases). V dropped 7 bases and J dropped 4 bases, with 16 bases sitting between them. This CDR3 contains 14 residues. Per germline, CDR1 SGHNT and CDR2 YENEEA. CDR3 sequence: CASKAGPQGTEAFF. In nucleotides, the CDR3 is TGTGCCAGCAAAGCAGGGCCCCAGGGCACTGAAGCTTTCTTT. Complete variable domain (other parts from reference TRBV11-3 and TRBJ1-1): EAGVVQSPRYKIIEKKQPVAFWCNPISGHNTLYWYLQNLGQGPELLIRYENEEAVDDSQLPKDRFSAERLKGVDSTLKIQPAELGDSAVYLCASKAGPQGTEAFFGQGTRLTVV.

The chain has TRBV6-5 and TRBJ1-2; D perhaps matches TRBD1 (6 bases). CDR3 length equals 13 residues. V lost 5 bases to trimming and J lost 7 bases, with 14 bases between them. Germline assignment: CDR1 MNHEY and CDR2 SVGAGI. CDR3 sequence: CASSTDRTGGYTF. The CDR3 region has the DNA TGTGCCAGCAGTACCGACAGGACGGGTGGCTACACCTTC.

This clone has ten or more counts. The genes are TRBV7-2 and TRBJ1-1; tentatively, D is TRBD1 (6 bases). Looked up from germline, CDR1 is SGHTA and CDR2 is FQGNSA. With 5 bases removed from V and 3 bases from J, the gap between germline ends came to 19 bases. The length of the CDR3 is 16 residues. The CDR3 DNA reads TGTGCCAGCAGCACAAGGGACATAAAACGAGACACTGAAGCTTTCTTT. Its protein product is CASSTRDIKRDTEAFF.